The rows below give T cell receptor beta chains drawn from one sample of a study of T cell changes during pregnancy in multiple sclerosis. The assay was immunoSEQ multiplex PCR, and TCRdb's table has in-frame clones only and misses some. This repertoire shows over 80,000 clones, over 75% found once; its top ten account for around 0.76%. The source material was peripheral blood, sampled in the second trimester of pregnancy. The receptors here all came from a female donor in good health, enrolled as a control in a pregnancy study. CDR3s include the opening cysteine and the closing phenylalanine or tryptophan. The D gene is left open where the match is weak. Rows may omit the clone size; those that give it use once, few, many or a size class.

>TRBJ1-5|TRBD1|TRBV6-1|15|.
CASIKPQGAGQPQHF
TGTGCCAGCATCAAACCCCAGGGGGCTGGTCAGCCCCAGCATTTT
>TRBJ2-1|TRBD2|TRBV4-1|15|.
CASSPTSGSYNEQFF
TGCGCCAGCAGCCCGACTAGCGGCTCCTACAATGAGCAGTTCTTC
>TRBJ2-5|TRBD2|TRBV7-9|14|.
CASSLSGGRETQYF
TGTGCCAGCAGCTTATCGGGAGGGCGGGAGACCCAGTACTTC
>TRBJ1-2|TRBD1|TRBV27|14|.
CASSSHGTVYGYTF
TGTGCCAGCAGTTCACACGGGACAGTCTATGGCTACACCTTC
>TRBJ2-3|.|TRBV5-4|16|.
CASSLRGFDATDTQYF
TGTGCCAGCAGCTTGAGGGGATTCGACGCCACAGATACGCAGTATTTT
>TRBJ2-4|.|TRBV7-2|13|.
CASSPQVENIQYF
TGTGCCAGCAGCCCCCAGGTTGAAAACATTCAGTACTTC
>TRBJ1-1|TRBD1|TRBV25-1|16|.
CASSEAGTGYNTEAFF
TGTGCCAGCAGTGAGGCCGGGACAGGGTATAACACTGAAGCTTTCTTT
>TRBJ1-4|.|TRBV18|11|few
CASSPGEKLFF
TGTGCCAGCTCACCCGGTGAAAAACTGTTTTTT
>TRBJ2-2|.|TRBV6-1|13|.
CASSAELTGELFF
TGTGCCAGCAGTGCCGAACTTACCGGGGAGCTGTTTTTT
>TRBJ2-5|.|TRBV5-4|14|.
CASSGGAFGETQYF
TGTGCCAGCAGCGGGGGGGCATTTGGGGAGACCCAGTACTTC
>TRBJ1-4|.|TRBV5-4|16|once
CASSLTGDATNEKLFF
TGTGCCAGCAGCTTGACGGGGGACGCAACTAATGAAAAACTGTTTTTT
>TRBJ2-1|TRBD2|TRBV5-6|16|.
CASSLNGGVIRNEQFF
TGTGCCAGCAGCTTGAACGGGGGGGTAATAAGGAATGAGCAGTTCTTC
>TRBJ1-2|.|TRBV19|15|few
CASSTLGALFNGDTF
TGTGCCAGTAGCACATTGGGGGCCTTATTCAACGGGGACACCTTC
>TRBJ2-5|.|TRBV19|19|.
CASSSPSKVSGGLRETQYF
TGTGCCAGTAGTAGTCCCTCCAAAGTATCGGGGGGCCTGCGAGAGACCCAGTACTTC
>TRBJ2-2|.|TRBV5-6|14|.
CASSLYQASGELFF
TGTGCCAGCAGCTTATATCAGGCTTCTGGGGAGCTGTTTTTT
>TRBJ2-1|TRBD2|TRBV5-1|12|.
CASATSDNEQFF
TGCGCCAGTGCGACTAGCGACAATGAGCAGTTCTTC
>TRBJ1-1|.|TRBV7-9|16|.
CASSINRGGRGTEAFF
TGTGCCAGCAGCATTAATAGGGGGGGACGAGGCACTGAAGCTTTCTTT
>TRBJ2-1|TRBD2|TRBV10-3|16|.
CAISEFSGGAKDEQFF
TGTGCCATCAGTGAGTTTAGCGGGGGGGCCAAAGATGAGCAGTTCTTC
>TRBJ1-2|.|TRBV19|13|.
CASSWEGNYGYTF
TGTGCCAGTAGTTGGGAGGGTAACTATGGCTACACCTTC